This is a list of T cell receptor beta chains from one sample in a study of human T cells and chemical hapten exposure. From the RACE reads, TCRdb called clonotypes with MiXCR, one entry per CDR3 protein. The table shows 150,000 to 200,000 distinct CDR3 sequences, with more than 20% occurring only once. This specimen was whole blood, taken in connection with sensitization to the hapten diphenylcyclopropenone (DPC). Every receptor here comes from a woman aged 40 to 50 with alopecia areata. Some clones in this sample may be carry-over from other donors' samples. CDR3s include the opening cysteine and the closing phenylalanine or tryptophan. D genes are given only for firm matches. Clone size is stated in some rows and not others, as once, few, many or a class when expanded.

TRBJ2-3	.	.	TRBV4-2	13	TGTGCCAGCAGCCCCAACCCCACAGATACGCAGTATTTT	CASSPNPTDTQYF
TRBJ2-1	.	TRBD2	TRBV7-3	15	TGTGCCAGCCGACAGATGGCTAGCGGGAGTTCTGAGCAGTTCTTC	CASRQMASGSSEQFF
TRBJ1-5	.	.	TRBV7-8	14	TGTGCCAGCAGCACGGGACACCCAAATCAGCCCCAGCATTTT	CASSTGHPNQPQHF
TRBJ1-5	many	.	TRBV4-1	14	TGCGCCAGCAGCCAAGAAGTCGCAAATCAGCCCCAGCATTTT	CASSQEVANQPQHF
TRBJ2-7	.	.	TRBV4-3	16	TGCGCCAGCAGCCAAGAAGAATCGGCAGCTTGGGGCGAGCAGTACTTC	CASSQEESAAWGEQYF
TRBJ2-7	many	TRBD2	TRBV6-6	16	TGTGCCAGCAGTTACTCGGGCGGGAGATCATCCTACGAGCAGTACTTC	CASSYSGGRSSYEQYF
TRBJ2-3	.	.	TRBV12-3/TRBV12-4	13	TGTGCCAGCGCCTCAGTGGGGGGAGATACGCAGTATTTT	CASASVGGDTQYF
TRBJ1-1	.	.	TRBV30	14	TGTGCCTGGAAGCAAGCTGGAGGCTTCACTGAAGCTTTCTTT	CAWKQAGGFTEAFF
TRBJ2-1	few	.	TRBV4-2	15	TGTGCCAGCAGCTTGGGCGAGATGTCCTACAATGAGCAGTTCTTC	CASSLGEMSYNEQFF
TRBJ1-1	.	TRBD1	TRBV6-4	15	TGTGCCAGCAGTGACTCGCGGGCAGGGGGTTGTGAAGCTTTCTTT	CASSDSRAGGCEAFF
TRBJ1-1	.	.	TRBV20-1	15	TGCAGTGCTCTCCCTGGGGGACGGATGAACACTGAAGCTTTCTTT	CSALPGGRMNTEAFF
TRBJ2-2	.	.	TRBV29-1	12	TGCAGCGTTGAAGATCTGGACGGGGAGCTGTTTTTT	CSVEDLDGELFF
TRBJ1-5	.	TRBD1	TRBV20-1	14	TGCAGTGCTAGTCGGGGACAGAGAAATCAGCCCCAGCATTTT	CSASRGQRNQPQHF
TRBJ1-6	few	.	TRBV11-1	17	TGTGCCAGCAGCTTAGGAGACGCCCGGACCACGAGTTCACCCCTCCACTTT	CASSLGDARTTSSPLHF
TRBJ2-3	.	TRBD2	TRBV20-1	15	TGCAGTGCTAGAGATACAGGACTAGCGGCAGATACGCAGTATTTT	CSARDTGLAADTQYF
TRBJ2-7	few	.	TRBV28	14	TGTGCCAGCAGTTTTCCCCAGCGAGGTAACGAGCAGTACTTC	CASSFPQRGNEQYF
TRBJ2-3	.	.	TRBV9	14	TGTGCCAGCAGCGTAGGCCCAGACGGAGATACGCAGTATTTT	CASSVGPDGDTQYF
TRBJ2-1	few	.	TRBV6-2/TRBV6-3	15	TGTGCCAGCAGCCAACGCTGGACTTTATACAATGAGCAGTTCTTC	CASSQRWTLYNEQFF
TRBJ2-5	.	.	TRBV5-1	13	TGCGCCAGCAGCGCAGGGTCCAAAGAGACCCAGTACTTC	CASSAGSKETQYF
TRBJ2-7	few	.	TRBV21-1	12	TGTGCCAGCAGCAAAGTCCCGTGCGAGCAGTACTTC	CASSKVPCEQYF
TRBJ2-4	.	.	TRBV7-9	12	TGTGCCAGCAGCTTACTCGAAAACATTCAGTACTTC	CASSLLENIQYF
TRBJ2-1	.	.	TRBV10-3	13	TGTGCCACGCACAGGGAAACCTACAATGAGCAGTTCTTC	CATHRETYNEQFF
TRBJ1-5	few	.	TRBV7-2	14	TGTGCCAGCAGCTTAGACAGGGTAGATCAGCCCCAGCATTTT	CASSLDRVDQPQHF
TRBJ1-1	.	.	TRBV19	15	TGTGCCAGTAGTATAGACTCGGGCGGGAACACTGAAGCTTTCTTT	CASSIDSGGNTEAFF
TRBJ2-5	.	TRBD2	TRBV6-2/TRBV6-3	18	TGTGCCAGCAGCCCCGGGACTAGCGGAAGCGGGTACCAAGAGACCCAGTACTTC	CASSPGTSGSGYQETQYF
TRBJ1-6	.	.	TRBV28	16	TGTGCCAGCAGGGCACCGGGACACGTCTTATTTTCACCCCTCCACTTT	CASRAPGHVLFSPLHF
TRBJ2-1	few	.	TRBV6-2/TRBV6-3	17	TGTGCCAGCTGTACAACTCGACAGGTTAGCTCCTACAATGAGCAGTTCTTC	CASCTTRQVSSYNEQFF
TRBJ1-2	.	.	TRBV25-1	13	TGTGCCACTTCGGTTTTGGAAGGCTATGGCCACACCTTC	CATSVLEGYGHTF
TRBJ2-1	.	.	TRBV29-1	14	TGCAGCGTTGAGGAGGGGGCGTCCTACAATGAGCAGTTCTTC	CSVEEGASYNEQFF
TRBJ2-7	.	TRBD2	TRBV10-3	13	TGTGCCATCAGTGGGACTAGTTTGAGCGAGCAGTACTTC	CAISGTSLSEQYF
TRBJ2-5	few	.	TRBV29-1	13	TGCAGCGTAGCTCCAGGGGCCCAAGAGACCCAGTACTTC	CSVAPGAQETQYF
TRBJ1-4	.	.	TRBV7-9	15	TGTGCCAGCAGCCCAACCGGGACCGGTAGTGAAAAACTGTTTTTT	CASSPTGTGSEKLFF
TRBJ2-4	few	.	TRBV29-1	14	TGCAGCGTTACGTTGGGGAGAGCCAAAAACATTCAGTACTTC	CSVTLGRAKNIQYF
TRBJ2-7	.	.	TRBV18	14	TGTGCCAGCTCACCACCGGAACGGGATTACGAGCAGTACTTC	CASSPPERDYEQYF
TRBJ2-3	.	.	TRBV11-2	14	TGTGCCAGCAGCCATGGAGGTTACACAGATACGCAGTATTTT	CASSHGGYTDTQYF
TRBJ2-3	.	.	TRBV24-1	13	TGTGCCACCAGTGAGGAAAGCACAGATACGCAGTATTTT	CATSEESTDTQYF
TRBJ2-3	.	TRBD2	TRBV11-1	15	TGTGCCAGCAGCTCCCAAGCGGGATTCACAGATACGCAGTATTTT	CASSSQAGFTDTQYF
TRBJ1-2	.	.	TRBV20-1	13	TGCAGTGCTGGCCGACAGGTGCCCTATGGCTACACCTTC	CSAGRQVPYGYTF
TRBJ2-1	.	.	TRBV12-3/TRBV12-4	15	TGTGCCAGCAGTTCCGGGACGGGGCCTCACAATGAGCAGTTCTTC	CASSSGTGPHNEQFF
TRBJ2-7	.	.	TRBV12-3/TRBV12-4	14	TGTGCCAGCAGTTTGGCAGGGAAAAGGGACGAGCAGTACTTC	CASSLAGKRDEQYF
TRBJ2-1	few	TRBD2	TRBV20-1	15	TGCAGTGCTAGGACGGGGACTAGCGGGAGAAATGAGCAGTTCTTC	CSARTGTSGRNEQFF